This T cell receptor (beta chain) derives from a study of cytomegalovirus exposure and HLA in healthy donors. It was with 60 Vbeta and 13 Jbeta primers that the PCR ran. TCRdb's copy holds only in-frame clones and misses some; the assay was immunoSEQ multiplex PCR. The sample consists of some 130,000 clones, roughly three quarters of them appearing once. The study's findings and limits: Sequencing likely generated an artifact that appeared as a cluster of highly shared sequence variants.

The CDR3 has 15 amino acids. Germline V gene lookup returns CDR1 SGHTA and CDR2 FQGNSA. V was cut by 4 bases and J by 4 bases, with 14 bases left in between. This clone was picked up a small number of times. The target antigen is unknown. This chain uses TRBV7-2 with TRBJ2-1; possible D gene TRBD1, 6 bases. The TCR originated in a man aged 30 to 45 in good health and CMV-seronegative. Material: PBMCs. CDR3 sequence reads: CASSSRGLGYNEQFF. For the CDR3, the DNA is TGTGCCAGCAGCTCCAGGGGATTGGGTTACAATGAGCAGTTCTTC.